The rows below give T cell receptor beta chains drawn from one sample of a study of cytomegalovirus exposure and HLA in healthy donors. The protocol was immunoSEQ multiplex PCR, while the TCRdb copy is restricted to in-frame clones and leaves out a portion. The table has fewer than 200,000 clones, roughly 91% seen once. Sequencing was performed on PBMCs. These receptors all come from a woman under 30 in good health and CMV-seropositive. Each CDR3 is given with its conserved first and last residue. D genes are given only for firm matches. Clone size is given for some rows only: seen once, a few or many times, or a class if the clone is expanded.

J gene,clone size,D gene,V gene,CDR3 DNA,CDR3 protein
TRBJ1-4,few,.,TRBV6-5,TGTGCCAGCAGGGGGGACACAAATGAAAAACTGTTTTTT,CASRGDTNEKLFF
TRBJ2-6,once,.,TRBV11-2,TGTGCCAGCAGCTTAGGAGGCTCTGGGGCCAACGTCCTGACTTTC,CASSLGGSGANVLTF
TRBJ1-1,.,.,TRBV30,TGTGCCTGGAGTGTTCGGGGGGGTGAAGCTTTCTTT,CAWSVRGGEAFF
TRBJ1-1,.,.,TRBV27,TGTGCCAGCAGTTTTTCTGGAGGGCCGACCGGCACTGAAGCTTTCTTT,CASSFSGGPTGTEAFF
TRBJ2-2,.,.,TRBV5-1,TGCGCCAGCAGGACAGGCCTAAACACCGGGGAGCTGTTTTTT,CASRTGLNTGELFF
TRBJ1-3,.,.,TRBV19,TGTGCCAGTAGTATACTTACGAAGAGCTCTGGAAACACCATATATTTT,CASSILTKSSGNTIYF
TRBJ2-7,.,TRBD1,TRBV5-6,TGTGCCAGCAGTTTAGATTCGGGACAGCGATCCTACGAGCAGTACTTC,CASSLDSGQRSYEQYF
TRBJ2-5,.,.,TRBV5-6,TGTGCCAGCAGCTTTCTAGAGGGAAGCGTAGAGACCCAGTACTTC,CASSFLEGSVETQYF
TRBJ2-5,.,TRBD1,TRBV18,TGTGCCAGCTCACCCGGACAGGGACAAGAGACCCAGTACTTC,CASSPGQGQETQYF
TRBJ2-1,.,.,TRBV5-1,TGCGCCAGCAGCTTGGCCCGTGGCTCAAACAATGAGCAGTTCTTC,CASSLARGSNNEQFF
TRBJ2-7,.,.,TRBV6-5,TGTGCCAGCAGTTATTTGGGGCTAGCGAACTACGAGCAGTACTTC,CASSYLGLANYEQYF
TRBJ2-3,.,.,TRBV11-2,TGTGCCAGCAGCTTAGCCCCGACTAGACTCAACAGATACGCGCAGTATTTT,CASSLAPTRLNRYAQYF
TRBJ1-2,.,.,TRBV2,TGTGCCAGCAGTGCTGGTGGGGCCGTTAACTATGGCTACACCTTC,CASSAGGAVNYGYTF
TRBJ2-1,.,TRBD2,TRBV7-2,TGTGCCAGCACCAAGTTTCTTAGCGGGATCCTCGCTCCTGAGCAGTTCTTC,CASTKFLSGILAPEQFF
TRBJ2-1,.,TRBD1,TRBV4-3,TGCGCCAGCAGCCAAGACTTTGCCGGGACAGGGATAGAGTCTGAGCAGTTCTTC,CASSQDFAGTGIESEQFF